This T cell receptor beta chain was observed in a study of blood T cell repertoires in COVID-19. Overall study context: Whether acute or convalescent, the COVID-19 samples came from the United States, Italy and Spain. Nucleic acid was either cDNA or gDNA, and it came from T cells, B-cell-depleted T cells, or PBMCs.

This clone was recorded at least ten times. CDR3 length: 14 amino acids. The germline CDR1 and CDR2 sequences are SGHTA and FQGNSA. J was trimmed by 2 bases and V by 5 bases; bases with no gene match: 5. Per the authors' pipeline: Reference gene primer amplification gave nucleated cell count estimates. The method was immunoSEQ multiplex PCR; TCRdb's version includes in-frame clones alone and lacks a portion of them. Clonal size and the V and J genes are those of that table, whereas D and trimming came from the DNA. The sample lists more than 80,000 clones, about 90% occurring once. V and J are TRBV7-2 and TRBJ1-2; 7 bases match TRBD1. The sample consisted of peripheral blood. The source is a human donor with active COVID-19. The donor label of this sample is uncertain. The CDR3 sequence: CASSPGGQNYGYTF. DNA for the CDR3: TGTGCCAGCAGCCCAGGGGGACAGAACTATGGCTACACCTTC.